The 16 T cell receptor beta chains reported below all come from one sample, sequenced in a study of OX40 agonist ivuxolimab in advanced cancers. Assay used: immunoSEQ multiplex PCR; TCRdb lists only in-frame clones, some missing. The sample includes around 150,000 clones, under 95% of them seen just once. Sequences were derived from CD4+ or CD8+ T cells sorted from blood, sampled in a trial of the OX40 agonist ivuxolimab. Receptor source: an adult with an advanced solid tumor such as melanoma, head and neck, liver or kidney cancer.

This chain joins TRBV4-3 and TRBJ2-1, with 7 bases that match TRBD2. The CDR3 extends over 17 amino acids. Looked up from germline, CDR1 is LGHNA and CDR2 is YSLEER. V lost 0 bases to trimming and J lost 2 bases; unmatched junction nucleotides: 7. The CDR3 sequence is CASSQERGSPTYNEQFF. The CDR3 DNA reads as TGCGCCAGCAGCCAAGAGCGGGGGAGCCCGACCTACAATGAGCAGTTCTTC.

The chain links TRBV6-1 to TRBJ1-4; D not certain. The CDR3 consists of 11 residues. V lost 1 base and J lost 9, with 3 bases in between. CDR1 MNHNS and CDR2 SASEGT come from the germline V gene. CDR3 in amino acids: CASSEGKKLFF. CDR3 DNA: TGTGCCAGCAGTGAAGGAAAAAAACTGTTTTTT.

The chain is built from TRBV19 and TRBJ1-2, with D possibly being TRBD1 (5 bases). From germline, CDR1 is LNHDA and CDR2 SQIVND (reference sequence). V dropped 6 bases and J dropped 4 bases, with 18 bases sitting between them. The CDR3 extends over 15 amino acids. Written as DNA, the CDR3 is TGTGCCAGTAGACCACTCGGAGGACAAGGCTATGGCTACACCTTC. Its protein is CASRPLGGQGYGYTF.

The J gene is TRBJ2-1, the V gene TRBV7-9; D gene ambiguous. The length of the CDR3 is 17 residues. The germline CDR1 and CDR2 sequences are SEHNR and FQNEAQ (reference sequence). V was trimmed by 2 bases and J by 8 bases, leaving 22 bases between them. CDR3 coding DNA: TGTGCCAGCAGCTTAAACCGGGCTCCAGCCCCTTGGGATGAGCAGTTCTTC. Protein product: CASSLNRAPAPWDEQFF.

The chain combines TRBV11-3 with TRBJ1-1, with a weak D call TRBD1 (6 bases). The germline V gene encodes CDR1 SGHNT and CDR2 YENEEA. Trimming pared 5 bases from V and 1 base from J, leaving 11 bases between. There are 14 residues in the CDR3. The DNA of the CDR3 is TGTGCCAGCAGCCAACAGGGAACGAACACTGAAGCTTTCTTT. Translation gives CASSQQGTNTEAFF. Based on the CDR3 plus reference TRBV11-3 and TRBJ1-1, the full variable domain is EAGVVQSPRYKIIEKKQPVAFWCNPISGHNTLYWYLQNLGQGPELLIRYENEEAVDDSQLPKDRFSAERLKGVDSTLKIQPAELGDSAVYLCASSQQGTNTEAFFGQGTRLTVV.

The CDR3 loop is CASSYRVGETQYF. CDR3 nucleotides: TGTGCCAGCAGTTACAGGGTCGGGGAGACCCAGTACTTC. This chain uses TRBV7-6 with TRBJ2-5; tentatively, D is TRBD1 (6 bases). Germline CDR1 and CDR2: SGHVS and FNYEAQ. This CDR3 spans 13 amino acids. V was pared by 6 bases and J by 5 bases, with 13 bases between.

The V call is TRBV7-8, the J call TRBJ2-7; 10 positions agree with TRBD1. CDR1 and CDR2 from the germline V gene are SGHVS and FQNEAQ. The CDR3 sequence is 16 residues long. V lost 4 bases and J lost 2; bases outside the gene matches: 8. CDR3 in amino acids: CASSSQTGTGAYEQYF. For the CDR3, the DNA is TGTGCCAGCAGCTCACAGACCGGGACAGGGGCCTACGAGCAGTACTTC.

The genes are TRBV10-3 and TRBJ1-2; D uncertain. Per the germline V gene, CDR1 is ENHRY and CDR2 is SYGVKD. The CDR3 has 14 amino acids. V dropped 5 bases and J dropped 2 bases, with 12 bases sitting between them. The CDR3 protein is CAISFDGGNYGYTF. CDR3 sequence (DNA): TGTGCCATCAGTTTTGATGGTGGGAACTATGGCTACACCTTC.

The rearrangement links TRBV4-3 to TRBJ1-5; no clear D. The germline V and J ends were trimmed by 0 bases and 2 bases, with 11 bases remaining between them. Per the germline V gene, CDR1 is LGHNA and CDR2 is YSLEER. The CDR3 is made up of 16 amino acids. The CDR3 sequence: CASSQDSAAGNQPQHF. CDR3 nucleotide sequence: TGCGCCAGCAGCCAAGATTCGGCAGCTGGCAATCAGCCCCAGCATTTT.

V and J are TRBV23-1 and TRBJ2-7; D may be TRBD2 (5 bases). TRBV23-1 is sorted into the ORF group, with uncertain function. The V gene lost 7 bases and the J gene lost 5 bases, with 21 bases spanning the gap. This CDR3 spans 15 amino acids. CDR3 bases: TGCGCCAGCAACAAGGCGGCTAGCACTGGCCACGAGCAGTACTTC. Translating it yields CASNKAASTGHEQYF.

This clone was observed a single time. The chain carries TRBV27 and TRBJ1-1; possible D gene TRBD1, 6 bases. Trimming took 6 bases from V and 7 from J, leaving 15 bases between them. This CDR3 comprises 13 residues. CDR1 MNHEY and CDR2 SMNVEV come from the germline V gene (reference sequence). The CDR3 loop reads CASRLRGGDEAFF. The CDR3, as DNA: TGTGCCAGCAGATTGAGGGGGGGAGATGAAGCTTTCTTT.

The rearrangement uses TRBV18 and TRBJ1-1, with D perhaps TRBD1 (6 bases). V was pared by 3 bases and J by 1 base, with 18 bases between. There are 17 residues in the CDR3. Germline lookup yields CDR1 KGHSH and CDR2 LQKENI. The CDR3: CASSPNRGGGTNTEAFF. The CDR3 DNA reads TGTGCCAGCTCACCTAATAGGGGGGGAGGGACGAACACTGAAGCTTTCTTT. Supplemented by reference TRBV18 and TRBJ1-1, the full variable domain reads NAGVMQNPRHLVRRRGQEARLRCSPMKGHSHVYWYRQLPEEGLKFMVYLQKENIIDESGMPKERFSAEFPKEGPSILRIQQVVRGDSAAYFCASSPNRGGGTNTEAFFGQGTRLTVV.

This clone came up once. This chain joins TRBV29-1 and TRBJ1-1, with D possibly matching TRBD1 (5 bases). This CDR3 comprises 10 residues. The germline V and J ends were trimmed by 7 bases and 10 bases, with 13 bases remaining between them. The germline V gene encodes CDR1 SQVTM and CDR2 ANQGSEA. The DNA of the CDR3 is TGCAGCGGGGAGTCGGGGGTAGCTTTCTTT. Its translation is CSGESGVAFF. The complete variable domain, with remaining parts taken from reference TRBV29-1 and TRBJ1-1, reads SAVISQKPSRDICQRGTSLTIQCQVDSQVTMMFWYRQQPGQSLTLIATANQGSEATYESGFVIDKFPISRPNLTFSTLTVSNMSPEDSSIYLCSGESGVAFFGQGTRLTVV.

CDR3 in amino acids: CASSLAGQGIDEQFF. DNA of the CDR3: TGCGCCAGCAGCTTGGCCGGACAGGGTATCGATGAGCAGTTCTTC. V and J are TRBV5-1 and TRBJ2-1; TRBD1 aligns across 8 bases. Germline V gene sequence: CDR1 SGHRS, CDR2 YFSETQ. The length of the CDR3 is 15 residues. V trimming: 0 bases; J trimming: 8 bases; junction bases outside the gene matches: 7.

The chain combines TRBV18 with TRBJ2-5, with 11 positions matching TRBD2. Losses at the gene ends were 1 base for V and 0 bases for J; bases not matched to a gene: 10. The CDR3 loop spans 19 amino acids. Per germline, CDR1 KGHSH and CDR2 LQKENI. The CDR3 is CASSPLPPLTSGDQETQYF. In DNA form, the CDR3 reads TGTGCCAGCTCACCACTCCCTCCTCTGACTAGCGGGGACCAAGAGACCCAGTACTTC.

The V and J genes are TRBV29-1 and TRBJ1-1; perhaps TRBD1 as D (5 bases). This CDR3 comprises 13 residues. From germline, CDR1 is SQVTM and CDR2 ANQGSEA. Trimming shortened V by 4 bases and J by 1 base, and 10 bases separated the two germline ends. The CDR3, as DNA: TGCAGCGTTGGTGCAGGGCAGAACACTGAAGCTTTCTTT. Amino acid sequence: CSVGAGQNTEAFF. Complete variable domain (other parts from reference TRBV29-1 and TRBJ1-1): SAVISQKPSRDICQRGTSLTIQCQVDSQVTMMFWYRQQPGQSLTLIATANQGSEATYESGFVIDKFPISRPNLTFSTLTVSNMSPEDSSIYLCSVGAGQNTEAFFGQGTRLTVV.